This TCR beta chain was found in a study of vaccination effects on CD4 cells after COVID-19. On the study more broadly: Median timing of post-vaccine samples was 72 days after the second dose.

Worth noting for this clone: Its matching antigen is unknown.

V was cut by 3 bases and J by 1 base, with 10 bases left in between. Germline V gene data show CDR1 as GTSNPN and CDR2 as SVGIG (reference sequence). This CDR3 region has 14 residues. At the end of 9 to 11 days of culture, CD4+ T cells were isolated. The cohort was immunized with two doses of either the BNT162b2 or mRNA-1273 vaccine. Nucleocapsid antibody tests were negative, and the vaccine recipients had no prior SARS-CoV-2 infection. Method: immunoSEQ multiplex PCR; TCRdb's copy keeps in-frame clones and lacks some. Here the sample spans around 66,000 clones, roughly 74% being singletons. The chain employs TRBV30 and TRBJ1-3, with D hard to call. The clonotype originates from a human donor who received a COVID-19 vaccine. This specimen was CD4+ T cells from PBMCs cultured without peptide, taken after COVID-19 vaccination. CDR3 sequence (DNA): TGTGCCTGGAGGGGAGGCCCTTCTGGAAACACCATATATTTT. It specifies CAWRGGPSGNTIYF.